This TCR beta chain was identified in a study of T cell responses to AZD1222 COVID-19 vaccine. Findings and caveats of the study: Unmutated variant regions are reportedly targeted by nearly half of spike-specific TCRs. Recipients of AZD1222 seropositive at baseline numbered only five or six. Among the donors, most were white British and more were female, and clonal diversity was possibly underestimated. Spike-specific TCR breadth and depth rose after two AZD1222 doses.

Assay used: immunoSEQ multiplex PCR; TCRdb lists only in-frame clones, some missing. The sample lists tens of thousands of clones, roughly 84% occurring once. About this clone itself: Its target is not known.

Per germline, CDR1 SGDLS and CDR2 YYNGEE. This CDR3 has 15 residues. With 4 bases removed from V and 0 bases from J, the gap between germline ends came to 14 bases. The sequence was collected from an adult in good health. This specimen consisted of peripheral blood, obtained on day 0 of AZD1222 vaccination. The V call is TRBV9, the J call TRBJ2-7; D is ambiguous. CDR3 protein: CASSTSWGSSYEQYF. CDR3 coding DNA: TGTGCCAGCAGCACCTCTTGGGGTAGCTCCTACGAGCAGTACTTC.